This TCR beta chain emerged from a study of blood T cell repertoires in COVID-19. In the study's own analysis: Estimation of nucleated cell counts relied on the amplification of reference gene primers. Produced via immunoSEQ multiplex PCR; TCRdb's table is partial and in-frame only. That table is the source of V, J and clone size, and D and trimming were worked out from the DNA. The sample carries tens of thousands of clones, roughly 85% recorded once. The CDR3 consists of 16 residues. Deletions cut 0 bases from V and 0 bases from J, with 11 bases between. Germline-derived CDR1 and CDR2 are SGDLS and YYNGEE.

V usage is TRBV9 and J usage is TRBJ2-3; D is possibly TRBD2 (5 bases). What was sequenced was peripheral blood. This clonotype was obtained from a human donor in a cohort sampled during active COVID-19. The CDR3 bases are TGTGCCAGCAGCGTAGGGGCGGGTGCTAGCACAGATACGCAGTATTTT. Translation gives CASSVGAGASTDTQYF.